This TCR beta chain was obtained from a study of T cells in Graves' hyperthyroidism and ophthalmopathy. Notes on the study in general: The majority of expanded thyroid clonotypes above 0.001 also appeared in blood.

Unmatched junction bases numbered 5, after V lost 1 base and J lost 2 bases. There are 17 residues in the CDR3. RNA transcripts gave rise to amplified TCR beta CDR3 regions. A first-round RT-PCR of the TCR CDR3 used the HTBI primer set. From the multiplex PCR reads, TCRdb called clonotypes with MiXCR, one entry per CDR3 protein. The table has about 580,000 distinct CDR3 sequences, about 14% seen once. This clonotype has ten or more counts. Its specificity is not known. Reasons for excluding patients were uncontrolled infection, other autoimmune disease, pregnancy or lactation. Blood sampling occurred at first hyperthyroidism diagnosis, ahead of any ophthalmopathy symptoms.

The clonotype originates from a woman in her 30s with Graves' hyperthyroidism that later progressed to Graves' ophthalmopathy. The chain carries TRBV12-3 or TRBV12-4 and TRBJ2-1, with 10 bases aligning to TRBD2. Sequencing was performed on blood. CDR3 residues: CASSLGLAGDPYNEQFF. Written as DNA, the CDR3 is TGTGCCAGCAGTTTAGGGCTAGCGGGAGATCCCTACAATGAGCAGTTCTTC.